This is a list of T cell receptor beta chains from one sample in a study of a mutant IDH1 vaccine in newly diagnosed glioma. Their cognate antigens are unknown. TCRdb's table, derived via immunoSEQ multiplex PCR, lists solely in-frame clones and lacks some. The data contain roughly 43,000 clones, around 84% of them singletons. Sequences were derived from PBMCs, sampled from a glioma patient whose treatment included an IDH1 peptide vaccine. The origin of the receptors is a woman under 30 with glioma. Some clones in this sample may be carry-over from other donors' samples. CDR3s include the opening cysteine and the closing phenylalanine or tryptophan. Part of the rows lack a size; the others show once, few, many or a class for expanded clones.

j_call: TRBJ1-2
v_call: TRBV4-3
clone_size: .
cdr3_aa: CASSRDGTNYGYTF

j_call: TRBJ2-2
v_call: TRBV6-5
clone_size: once
cdr3_aa: CASSTRKGGELFF

j_call: TRBJ1-2
v_call: TRBV19
clone_size: .
cdr3_aa: CASSISANNYGYTF

j_call: TRBJ2-2
v_call: TRBV19
clone_size: .
cdr3_aa: CASSISRDKNTGELFF

j_call: TRBJ2-5
v_call: TRBV5-1
clone_size: .
cdr3_aa: CASSLEGGREETQYF

j_call: TRBJ2-7
v_call: TRBV19
clone_size: .
cdr3_aa: CASSDGLDYEQYF

j_call: TRBJ1-1
v_call: TRBV19
clone_size: .
cdr3_aa: CASSIQGGEAFF

j_call: TRBJ1-5
v_call: TRBV19
clone_size: few
cdr3_aa: CASTEMMGQGSQPQHF

j_call: TRBJ2-3
v_call: TRBV5-6
clone_size: once
cdr3_aa: CASRPGTLNLGQYF

j_call: TRBJ1-1
v_call: TRBV6-6
clone_size: .
cdr3_aa: CASSYSRGNTEAFF

j_call: TRBJ1-2
v_call: TRBV5-1
clone_size: .
cdr3_aa: CASSLGGPDYGYTF

j_call: TRBJ1-4
v_call: TRBV7-9
clone_size: .
cdr3_aa: CASSSAVGVEVKKLFF

j_call: TRBJ2-2
v_call: TRBV4-3
clone_size: .
cdr3_aa: CASSHPTGTGELFF

j_call: TRBJ2-1
v_call: TRBV6-6
clone_size: .
cdr3_aa: CASSYPAVGRDEQFF

j_call: TRBJ1-3
v_call: TRBV9
clone_size: .
cdr3_aa: CASSVVGTGMSGNTIYF

j_call: TRBJ2-7
v_call: TRBV6-1
clone_size: once
cdr3_aa: CASTTGTGNWEQYF

j_call: TRBJ2-7
v_call: TRBV9
clone_size: .
cdr3_aa: CASSGQGRLFGEQYF

j_call: TRBJ2-3
v_call: TRBV6-1
clone_size: .
cdr3_aa: CASSGGTGGETSTDTQYF

j_call: TRBJ2-2
v_call: TRBV7-2
clone_size: .
cdr3_aa: CASSLMNTGELFF

j_call: TRBJ1-4
v_call: TRBV6-5
clone_size: .
cdr3_aa: CASSYSSGARHEKLFF

j_call: TRBJ2-3
v_call: TRBV7-9
clone_size: .
cdr3_aa: CASSPARGQGPYF

j_call: TRBJ2-3
v_call: TRBV4-1
clone_size: .
cdr3_aa: CASSQEGTGHTSTDTQYF

j_call: TRBJ2-7
v_call: TRBV7-2
clone_size: .
cdr3_aa: CASSRTGIYEQYF

j_call: TRBJ2-2
v_call: TRBV7-9
clone_size: .
cdr3_aa: CASSPQENTGELFF

j_call: TRBJ2-7
v_call: TRBV6-4
clone_size: .
cdr3_aa: CASSDSGGFYEQYF

j_call: .
v_call: TRBV30
clone_size: .
cdr3_aa: CAWSSGVEQYF

j_call: TRBJ1-4
v_call: TRBV19
clone_size: .
cdr3_aa: CASSRSRVANEKLFF

j_call: TRBJ2-1
v_call: TRBV27
clone_size: .
cdr3_aa: CAGSLDRGYNEQFF

j_call: TRBJ1-5
v_call: TRBV7-9
clone_size: .
cdr3_aa: CASRPLQGSNQPQHF

j_call: TRBJ2-7
v_call: TRBV5-1
clone_size: .
cdr3_aa: CASSLDRSYEQYF

j_call: TRBJ1-1
v_call: TRBV10-3
clone_size: .
cdr3_aa: CAAAGQGFEAFF